The rows below give T cell receptor beta chains drawn from one sample of a study of T and B cells in COVID-19 patients. TCRdb redid the calling of the multiplex PCR reads with MiXCR, one entry per CDR3 protein. The repertoire has 20,000 to 25,000 distinct CDR3 sequences, around 30% of them found once; the top ten carry about 2.2%. Sequenced sample: blood. Receptors originate from a human donor who had recovered from COVID-19. Each CDR3 is given with its conserved first and last residue. Fields, in order: J gene, clone size, V gene, D gene, CDR3 protein, CDR3 DNA. The D gene is left open where the match is weak. Where a row states a size, it is once, few, many or the class of an expanded clone; other rows omit it.

TRBJ1-1 - TRBV18 TRBD1 CASSPPARDSRAFF TGTGCCAGCTCACCACCGGCACGGGACAGTCGAGCTTTCTTT
TRBJ1-4 - TRBV4-1 TRBD1 CASSRDRATNEKLFF TGTGCCAGCAGCCGAGACAGGGCAACTAATGAAAAACTGTTTTTT
TRBJ1-4 few TRBV5-4 - CASSEGSNEKLFF TGTGCCAGCAGCGAGGGGAGTAATGAAAAACTGTTTTTT
TRBJ2-7 - TRBV15 - CATSRDKWGPGEQYF TGTGCCACCAGCAGAGATAAATGGGGGCCGGGGGAGCAGTACTTC
TRBJ2-1 - TRBV5-4 - CASSHDWRDHNEQFF TGTGCCAGCAGCCACGACTGGCGGGATCACAATGAGCAGTTCTTC
TRBJ2-5 many TRBV6-5 - CASRTLTGTQRETQYF TGTGCCAGCAGGACCCTGACCGGGACCCAAAGGGAGACCCAGTACTTC
TRBJ1-1 few TRBV6-5 - CASSSVRGSTEAFF TGTGCCAGCAGTTCCGTCAGGGGATCCACTGAAGCTTTCTTT
TRBJ2-7 medium-sized TRBV29-1 TRBD2 CSVDGGGNYEQYF TGCAGCGTTGATGGCGGGGGGAACTACGAGCAGTACTTC
TRBJ2-5 - TRBV5-1 TRBD2 CASSSGGGETQYF TGCGCCAGCAGCTCCGGGGGGGGGGAGACCCAGTACTTC
TRBJ2-7 many TRBV6-5 TRBD2 CASSEAVSGGYEQYF TGTGCCAGCAGTGAAGCCGTTAGCGGGGGATACGAGCAGTACTTC
TRBJ2-6 - TRBV19 TRBD1 CASNPRTGGGGANVLTF TGTGCCAGTAATCCTAGGACAGGGGGTGGTGGGGCCAACGTCCTGACTTTC
TRBJ2-7 - TRBV6-5 - CAISTGTSYEQYF TGTGCCATCAGTACCGGGACCTCCTACGAGCAGTACTTC
TRBJ2-6 many TRBV6-5 - CASTPEGLGGANVLTF TGTGCCAGCACCCCGGAGGGGCTAGGTGGGGCCAACGTCCTGACTTTC
TRBJ1-1 - TRBV6-5 - CATSRTEAFF TGTGCCACCTCCCGAACTGAAGCTTTCTTT
TRBJ2-1 few TRBV5-4 - CASTLGGGGVNEQFF TGTGCCAGCACCTTAGGGGGGGGGGGAGTCAATGAGCAGTTCTTC
TRBJ2-3 many TRBV12-3/TRBV12-4 TRBD1 CASSLDRGPTDTQYF TGTGCCAGCAGTCTGGACAGGGGACCCACAGATACGCAGTATTTT
TRBJ2-7 many TRBV19 TRBD1 CASSIQGQGFPYEQYF TGTGCCAGTAGTATTCAGGGACAGGGGTTCCCCTACGAGCAGTACTTC
TRBJ1-1 - TRBV30 - CAWSVKRGGDTEAFF TGTGCCTGGAGTGTAAAGAGGGGTGGGGACACTGAAGCTTTCTTT
TRBJ2-7 - TRBV6-5 TRBD1 CASSRDSYEQYF TGTGCCAGCAGTCGGGACAGCTACGAGCAGTACTTC
TRBJ1-2 many TRBV15 TRBD1 CATSKDRGDGYTF TGTGCCACCAGCAAGGACAGGGGAGATGGCTACACCTTC
TRBJ2-2 few TRBV11-3 - CASSFTPEELFF TGTGCCAGCAGCTTCACCCCCGAGGAGCTGTTTTTT
TRBJ2-7 many TRBV5-5 - CASSSMWGAGEQYF TGTGCCAGCAGCTCGATGTGGGGGGCGGGCGAGCAGTACTTC
TRBJ2-1 medium-sized TRBV19 - CASSVGLTGDEQFF TGTGCCAGTAGTGTGGGTCTGACGGGCGATGAGCAGTTCTTC
TRBJ2-3 few TRBV6-5 TRBD1 CASRRQGGPFTDTQYF TGTGCCAGCAGAAGACAGGGCGGGCCGTTCACAGATACGCAGTATTTT
TRBJ2-4 - TRBV18 - CASSQGRAGETNIQYF TGTGCCAGCTCTCAGGGTAGGGCTGGGGAGACGAACATTCAGTACTTC
TRBJ1-1 many TRBV6-5 - CASRSGQIRKTEAFF TGTGCCAGCAGATCCGGACAGATTAGGAAGACTGAAGCTTTCTTT
TRBJ2-3 many TRBV4-1 - CASSRSSPTDTQYF TGCGCCAGCAGCCGGTCTAGTCCCACAGATACGCAGTATTTT
TRBJ2-5 - TRBV9 - CASSVDGQSVGETQYF TGTGCCAGCAGCGTAGATGGACAATCGGTAGGGGAGACCCAGTACTTC
TRBJ2-3 many TRBV6-6 - CASSYGGGTQYF TGTGCCAGCAGTTACGGGGGCGGAACGCAGTATTTT
TRBJ2-5 few TRBV12-3/TRBV12-4 TRBD2 CASSGLAGAPGETQYF TGTGCCAGCAGCGGACTAGCGGGAGCCCCGGGAGAGACCCAGTACTTC
TRBJ2-5 many TRBV10-3 - CAISESNGYQETQYF TGTGCCATCAGTGAGTCGAATGGGTACCAAGAGACCCAGTACTTC
TRBJ2-1 many TRBV6-5 - CASSYGRGLNNEQFF TGTGCCAGCAGTTACGGGAGGGGGCTTAACAATGAGCAGTTCTTC
TRBJ1-5 - TRBV28 - CASFREGGQPQHF TGTGCCAGCTTCAGGGAGGGAGGACAGCCCCAGCATTTT
TRBJ2-4 - TRBV11-3 - CASSLRFGTTELAKNIQYF TGTGCCAGCAGCTTAAGGTTCGGGACAACGGAATTAGCCAAAAACATTCAGTACTTC
TRBJ1-2 - TRBV6-5 - CASIPHPGREGGYTF TGTGCCAGCATCCCCCATCCTGGGCGGGAGGGTGGCTACACCTTC
TRBJ1-4 few TRBV7-9 - CASHGQGRGKLFF TGTGCCAGCCACGGGCAGGGACGGGGGAAACTGTTTTTT
TRBJ2-2 many TRBV6-5 - CASSPRGLHTGELFF TGTGCCAGCAGCCCTCGGGGGCTCCACACCGGGGAGCTGTTTTTT
TRBJ2-2 - TRBV14 - CASSQPLLRGRTGELFF TGTGCCAGCAGCCAACCCTTATTGCGGGGGCGGACCGGGGAGCTGTTTTTT
TRBJ2-7 few TRBV18 - CASSLMDGGEGAYEQYF TGTGCCAGCTCCCTGATGGATGGAGGGGAGGGGGCCTACGAGCAGTACTTC
TRBJ1-1 - TRBV13 TRBD1 CASSLAGLQGLTGGTEAFF TGCGCCAGCAGCTTGGCTGGGCTACAGGGTCTCACAGGGGGCACTGAAGCTTTCTTT
TRBJ2-2 - TRBV2 TRBD1 CASSVLQGATGELFF TGTGCCAGCAGTGTACTACAGGGGGCGACCGGGGAGCTGTTTTTT
TRBJ2-3 medium-sized TRBV19 TRBD2 CASSAGATDTQYF TGTGCCAGTAGTGCGGGAGCCACAGATACGCAGTATTTT
TRBJ2-3 medium-sized TRBV12-3/TRBV12-4 TRBD2 CASRSLSGGGDTQYF TGTGCCAGCAGATCCCTTAGCGGGGGCGGGGATACGCAGTATTTT
TRBJ2-1 medium-sized TRBV27 - CASSPDESSTYNEQFF TGTGCCAGCAGTCCCGATGAGTCCTCGACCTACAATGAGCAGTTCTTC
TRBJ2-3 medium-sized TRBV11-3 - CASSLNRHSSTDTQYF TGTGCCAGCAGCCTTAACAGGCACTCTAGCACAGATACGCAGTATTTT
TRBJ1-5 many TRBV6-5 - CASSDSWTSQPQHF TGTGCCAGCAGCGACTCGTGGACCAGTCAGCCCCAGCATTTT
TRBJ2-2 - TRBV12-3/TRBV12-4 TRBD2 CASSLWRGGRTGELVF TGTGCCAGCAGTTTATGGCGGGGGGGCCGCACCGGGGAGCTGGTTTTT
TRBJ2-2 few TRBV7-2 - CASSFGQNTGELFF TGTGCCAGCAGCTTTGGACAGAACACCGGGGAGCTGTTTTTT
TRBJ2-1 - TRBV20-1 - CSASREQFF TGCAGTGCTAGTCGTGAGCAGTTCTTC
TRBJ2-2 - TRBV24-1 TRBD2 CATSDPSGGVNTGELFF TGTGCCACCAGTGATCCCAGCGGGGGGGTGAACACCGGGGAGCTGTTTTTT
TRBJ2-5 - TRBV11-3 - CASSFGPQETQYF TGTGCCAGCAGCTTCGGGCCTCAAGAGACCCAGTACTTC
TRBJ1-2 few TRBV7-9 - CASSLASWDIGGYTF TGTGCCAGCAGCTTAGCTTCGTGGGACATAGGTGGCTACACCTTC
TRBJ2-1 medium-sized TRBV12-3/TRBV12-4 - CASFTGNEQFF TGTGCCAGCTTTACCGGGAATGAGCAGTTCTTC
TRBJ2-2 few TRBV7-6 - CASTTASGELFF TGTGCCAGCACCACCGCGAGCGGGGAGCTGTTTTTT
TRBJ1-3 few TRBV12-3/TRBV12-4 TRBD1 CASSWSGGTLSYSGNTIYF TGTGCCAGCAGTTGGTCAGGGGGCACACTTAGTTACTCTGGAAACACCATATATTTT